Here is one T cell receptor (beta chain) with its context. Its antigen remains unknown. A second PCR, run for about 7 to 11 cycles, used a sample-barcoded 5' primer plus a J-beta primer mix. In TCRdb, the 5' RACE reads were re-called with MiXCR into one record per CDR3 protein. The sample carries about 1,800,000 distinct CDR3 sequences, approximately 30% recorded once. The data stem from a study of blood T cells in healthy people across ages. Whole-study findings and limits: It was the long-lived donors that had more naive CD4+ cells and higher diversity than aged donors. Significant beta diversity loss was already apparent by age approximately 38, declining roughly linearly. Possibly confounding the expanded clonotype changes was the fact that donor CMV status was unknown.

Specimen: blood. This clonotype was obtained from a woman in her twenties or thirties in good health.

CDR3 region: CASSYYPGRDTQYF. The CDR3 bases are TGTGCCAGCAGTTACTACCCGGGACGAGATACGCAGTATTTT. The J gene is TRBJ2-3, the V gene TRBV6-5, with D tentatively TRBD1 or TRBD2 (5 bases each). The V and J ends lost 1 base and 5 bases respectively, with 10 bases between them. The CDR3 has 14 residues. Germline V gene data show CDR1 as MNHEY and CDR2 as SVGAGI.